The 21 T cell receptor beta chains given below trace back to one sample, sequenced in a study of beta chain features in type 1 diabetes. Study-level findings and limits: For Type 1 diabetes patients, all four CD4+ subsets carried TCRB CDR3s that were moderately but significantly shorter.

Expressed TCRB transcripts were sequenced because the entire RNA isolate underwent reverse transcription. Using immunoSEQ multiplex PCR, the repertoire was profiled, and TCRdb retains in-frame clones only, with some absent. The sample holds 25,000 to 35,000 clones, less than 75% seen once. These TCRs are of unknown antigen specificity. The sequenced sample was Tregs from blood. These receptor sequences come from a woman aged 25 to 39 with type 1 diabetes.

In this sample, this clone turned up a few times. This chain uses TRBV5-4 with TRBJ2-6; D call uncertain. From germline, CDR1 is SGHNT and CDR2 YYREEE (reference sequence). Trimming took off 0 bases at V and 0 bases at J, with 7 bases between the two ends. CDR3 length: 16 amino acids. The CDR3 region is CASSLGLSSGANVLTF. CDR3 coding DNA: TGTGCCAGCAGCTTGGGTCTGAGCTCTGGGGCCAACGTCCTGACTTTC.

The chain carries TRBV10-3 and TRBJ2-5; D unresolved. This CDR3 is built from 13 residues. Germline V gene data show CDR1 as ENHRY and CDR2 as SYGVKD. V lost 4 bases, J lost 2 bases, and 8 bases lay in between. CDR3 residues: CAISANPQETQYF. For the CDR3, the DNA is TGTGCCATCAGTGCCAATCCACAAGAGACCCAGTACTTC.

The chain couples TRBV6-5 to TRBJ1-2; TRBD1 aligns across 8 bases. The CDR3 runs to 16 residues. The germline gives CDR1 MNHEY, CDR2 SVGAGI. Trimming removed 2 bases from V and 4 bases from J; junction bases left unmatched: 9. CDR3 nucleotide sequence: TGTGCCAGCAGTTACCACCGGACAGGGAGCTTCTATGGCTACACCTTC. This sequence encodes CASSYHRTGSFYGYTF.

A few counts support this clone. This rearrangement joins TRBV29-1 to TRBJ2-1; TRBD2 matches 10 bases. The V gene's germline CDR1 is SQVTM and CDR2 ANQGSEA. CDR3 size: 14 residues. Trimming cost V 4 bases and J 6 bases; bases outside gene matches: 6. CDR3 amino acids: CSVASGRAGNEQFF. DNA for the CDR3: TGCAGCGTTGCCAGCGGGAGGGCCGGCAATGAGCAGTTCTTC.

A word on this clone: Since a much larger clone is just one base distant, this may be a read error. The gene calls are TRBV4-2 and TRBJ2-1; 9 bases align to TRBD2. With 1 base clipped from V and 10 bases from J, the junction kept 5 bases outside the gene matches. CDR1 is LGHNA and CDR2 is YNFKEQ in the germline V gene. The CDR3 spans 14 residues. CDR3 region: CASSQGLAGIEQFF. In nucleotides, the CDR3 is TGTGCCAGCAGCCAAGGTCTAGCGGGGATAGAGCAGTTCTTC.

The rearrangement uses TRBV27 and TRBJ1-2, with TRBD1 matching 11 bases. After removal of 4 bases from V and 8 bases from J, the junction contained 9 bases not matched to a gene. The CDR3 is made up of 15 amino acids. CDR1 and CDR2 (germline): MNHEY, SMNVEV (reference sequence). Here the CDR3 DNA reads TGTGCCAGCAGTTCCCCGGGACAGGGGGTATGGGGCTACACCTTC. Translated: CASSSPGQGVWGYTF.

J is TRBJ1-2 and V is TRBV28; D unresolved. From germline, CDR1 is MDHEN and CDR2 SYDVKM. V gave up 4 bases and J gave up 4 bases, with 7 bases separating them. This CDR3 has 12 amino acids. CDR3 DNA sequence: TGTGCCAGCAGTTCGGGGATCTATGGCTACACCTTC. It specifies CASSSGIYGYTF.

V is TRBV21-1 and J is TRBJ2-1; the table calls TRBD1, which could not be checked here. TRBV21-1 is marked as a pseudogene. The CDR3 is 15 amino acids. CDR3: CASSKAIARDREQFF. In DNA, the CDR3 is TGTGCCAGCAGCAAAGCCATAGCCCGGGACAGGGAGCAGTTCTTC.

The chain joins TRBV19 to TRBJ1-2; D unresolved. The germline V and J ends were trimmed by 5 bases and 4 bases, with 14 bases remaining between them. This CDR3 is built from 14 residues. From germline, CDR1 is LNHDA and CDR2 SQIVND (reference sequence). As DNA, the CDR3 is TGTGCCAGTAGTCTTCTAAGGACTTCCTATGGCTACACCTTC. Encoded protein: CASSLLRTSYGYTF.

In nucleotides, the CDR3 is TGTGCCTGGGCAGGCGGACACTCGAACACCGGGGAGCTGTTTTTT. This codes for CAWAGGHSNTGELFF. The genes are TRBV30 and TRBJ2-2; D might be TRBD1 (5 bases). CDR1 GTSNPN and CDR2 SVGIG come from the germline V gene (reference sequence). The CDR3 runs to 15 residues. The V gene lost 5 bases and the J gene lost 0 bases, with 13 bases spanning the gap. The full variable domain, with the rest looked up from reference TRBV30 and TRBJ2-2, is SQTIHQWPATLVQPVGSPLSLECTVEGTSNPNLYWYRQAAGRGLQLLFYSVGIGQISSEVPQNLSASRPQDRQFILSSKKLLLSDSGFYLCAWAGGHSNTGELFFGEGSRLTVL.

CDR3 nucleotides: TGCGCCAGCAGCCCCGGGACTCCCAGCGGCTACAATGAGCAGTTCTTC. Translating it yields CASSPGTPSGYNEQFF. The chain carries TRBV5-1 and TRBJ2-1; D perhaps matches TRBD2 (6 bases). CDR1 and CDR2 (germline): SGHRS, YFSETQ. The CDR3 totals 16 residues. With 4 bases removed from V and 3 bases from J, the gap between germline ends came to 17 bases.

The chain has TRBV5-1 and TRBJ2-5, with 10 bases fitting TRBD2. The CDR3 is 14 amino acids. Trimming took 1 base from V and 8 from J; bases not matched to a gene: 5. Germline V gene lookup returns CDR1 SGHRS and CDR2 YFSETQ. The CDR3 spells CASSLSLAGATQYF. The CDR3 DNA follows: TGCGCCAGCAGCTTGTCTCTAGCGGGAGCTACCCAGTACTTC.

This clone is a singleton in its sample. J is TRBJ2-3 and V is TRBV28; tentative D call: TRBD2 (5 bases). Trimming removed 3 bases at V and 0 bases at J, with 16 bases between. The CDR3 totals 17 residues. Germline V lookup: CDR1 MDHEN, CDR2 SYDVKM. The CDR3 region is CASSFGADSKSTDTQYF. Written as DNA, the CDR3 is TGTGCCAGCAGTTTTGGCGCGGACTCTAAAAGCACAGATACGCAGTATTTT.

This chain links TRBV2 with TRBJ1-4; 8 bases align to TRBD1. This CDR3 region has 14 residues. Germline V CDR1 and CDR2: SNHLY, FYNNEI. The trim removed 8 bases at V and 3 bases at J, leaving 5 bases unmatched. CDR3 coding DNA: TGTGCCAGCGTCCGGGACAGGTCTAATGAAAAACTGTTTTTT. Amino acid sequence: CASVRDRSNEKLFF.

V and J are TRBV7-9 and TRBJ2-3; 13 positions match TRBD2. The germline V gene encodes CDR1 SEHNR and CDR2 FQNEAQ (reference sequence). V shed 2 bases, J shed 5 bases, and the junction held 4 bases outside the gene matches. The CDR3 extends over 16 amino acids. The CDR3 DNA reads TGTGCCAGCAGCTTAACTAGCGGGAGGGCCATAGATACGCAGTATTTT. Translated: CASSLTSGRAIDTQYF.

This clone has a handful of counts. V gene TRBV6-5 combines with J gene TRBJ1-1, with 8 bases that match TRBD1. V was clipped by 2 bases and J by 7 bases; unmatched bases: 3. Germline assignment: CDR1 MNHEY and CDR2 SVGAGI. This CDR3 comprises 13 residues. The CDR3 DNA follows: TGTGCCAGCAGTTACCCGGACAGGGATGAAGCTTTCTTT. This encodes CASSYPDRDEAFF.

The rearrangement joins TRBV7-2 to TRBJ2-1, with 8 bases fitting TRBD2. Looked up from germline, CDR1 is SGHTA and CDR2 is FQGNSA. After removal of 4 bases from V and 8 bases from J, the junction contained 10 bases not matched to a gene. CDR3 length: 15 residues. The CDR3 DNA follows: TGTGCCAGCAGCTCGGCTAGCGGGTTTGGTTATGAGCAGTTCTTC. Its translation: CASSSASGFGYEQFF.

The rearrangement links TRBV28 to TRBJ1-1, with a weak D call TRBD1 (5 bases). The CDR3 has 15 amino acids. V was shortened by 3 bases and J by 0 bases, with 11 bases between the two germline ends. The V gene's germline CDR1 is MDHEN and CDR2 SYDVKM. The CDR3 bases are TGTGCCAGCAGTTTGGCAGGGAGGTTGAACACTGAAGCTTTCTTT. Translating it yields CASSLAGRLNTEAFF.

This clone was picked up one time. The gene calls are TRBV19 and TRBJ2-5; 7 positions match TRBD2. The assigned J gene may be wrong: the sequence end matches TRBJ2-7 better. The CDR3 spans 15 residues. Germline lookup yields CDR1 LNHDA and CDR2 SQIVND (reference sequence). Written as DNA, the CDR3 is TGTGCCAGTAGTATTGAGGGAGGGCCTTTCTACGAGCAGTACTTC. Protein product: CASSIEGGPFYEQYF.

In regard to this clone: One end of the junction does not line up with germline, which may come from a read error. J is TRBJ2-2 and V is TRBV29-1; perhaps TRBD2 as D (5 bases). Germline CDR1 SQVTM, CDR2 ANQGSEA. The CDR3 is made up of 13 amino acids. The CDR3 spells CSVDGFDTGEPFF. The CDR3 bases are TGCAGCGTTGACGGTTTTGACACCGGGGAGCCGTTTTTT.

This clone turned up a few times. V and J are TRBV7-8 and TRBJ2-7; weak D call: TRBD1 (5 bases). Trimming cost V 5 bases and J 9 bases, with 11 bases left between them. CDR1 is SGHVS and CDR2 is FQNEAQ in the germline V gene. The CDR3 is 11 amino acids. In DNA, the CDR3 is TGTGCCAGCAGCCCGTACCAGGGGCAGTACTTC. This gives the protein CASSPYQGQYF.